This record looks at one T cell receptor (beta chain) sequence and its context. Its cognate antigen is unknown. The assay was immunoSEQ multiplex PCR, and TCRdb's table has in-frame clones only and misses some. Altogether some 1,900,000 clones are present, about 95% being singletons, with the ten largest covering 0.95% to 1.5%. V was cut by 10 bases and J by 3 bases, with 11 bases left in between. This CDR3 has 12 residues. Germline V gives CDR1 ENHRY, CDR2 SYGVKD. The data stem from a study of shared clonotypes between healthy human individuals. In the study overall: A couple of women and a few men aged 18 to 49 made up the donors.

CD8 cells regarded as naive lacked CD45RO, were positively chosen for CCR7, and omitted terminally differentiated effector memory CD45RA+ cells. The study drew all its donors from Caucasian adults living in Nashville, Tennessee. The study, taken as a whole, reports: Rarefaction showed that sequencing of sorted subsets was incomplete (despite large depth). It was observed that approximately 5% of naive CD4 clonotypes were shared across a handful of donors.

This receptor was identified in a young man in good health. The source material was naive CD8+ T cells sorted from blood. The V and J genes are TRBV10-3 and TRBJ2-3; D unclear. CDR3: CATEGTTDTQYF. CDR3 DNA sequence: TGTGCCACCGAAGGCACAACAGATACGCAGTATTTT.